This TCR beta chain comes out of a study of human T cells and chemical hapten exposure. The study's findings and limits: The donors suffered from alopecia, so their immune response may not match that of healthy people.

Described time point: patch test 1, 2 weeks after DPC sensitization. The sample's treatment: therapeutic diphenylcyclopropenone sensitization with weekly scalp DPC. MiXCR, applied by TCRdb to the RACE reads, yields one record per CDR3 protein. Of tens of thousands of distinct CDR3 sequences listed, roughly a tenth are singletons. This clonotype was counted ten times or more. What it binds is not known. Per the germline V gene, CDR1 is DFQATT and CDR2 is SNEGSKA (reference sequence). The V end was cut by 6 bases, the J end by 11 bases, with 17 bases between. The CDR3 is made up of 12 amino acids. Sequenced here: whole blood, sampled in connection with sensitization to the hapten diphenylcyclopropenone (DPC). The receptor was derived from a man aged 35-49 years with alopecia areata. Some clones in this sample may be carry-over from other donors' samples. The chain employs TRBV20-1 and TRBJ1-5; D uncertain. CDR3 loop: CSANVGGLAQHF. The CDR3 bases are TGCAGTGCAAACGTCGGTGGGCTAGCCCAGCATTTT.